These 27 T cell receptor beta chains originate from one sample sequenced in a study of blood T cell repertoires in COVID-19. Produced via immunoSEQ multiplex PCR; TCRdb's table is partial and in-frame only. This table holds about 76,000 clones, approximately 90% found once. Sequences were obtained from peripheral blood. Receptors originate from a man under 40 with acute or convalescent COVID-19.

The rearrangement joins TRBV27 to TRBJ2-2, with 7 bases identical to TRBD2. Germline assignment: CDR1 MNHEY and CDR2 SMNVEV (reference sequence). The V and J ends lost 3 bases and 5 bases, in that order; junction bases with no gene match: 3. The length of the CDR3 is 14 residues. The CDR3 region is CASSFTGLTGELFF. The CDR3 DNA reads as TGTGCCAGCAGTTTTACGGGACTAACCGGGGAGCTGTTTTTT.

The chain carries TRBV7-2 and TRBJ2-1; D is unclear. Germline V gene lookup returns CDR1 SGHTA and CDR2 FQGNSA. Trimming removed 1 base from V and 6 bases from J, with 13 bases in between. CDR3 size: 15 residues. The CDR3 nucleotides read TGTGCCAGCAGCTTAGAGCCGTATAGAAGCAATGAGCAGTTCTTC. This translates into CASSLEPYRSNEQFF.

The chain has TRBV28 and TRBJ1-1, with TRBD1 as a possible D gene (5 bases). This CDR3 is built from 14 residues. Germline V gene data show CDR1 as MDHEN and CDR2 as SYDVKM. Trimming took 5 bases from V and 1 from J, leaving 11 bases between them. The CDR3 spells CASSLGTRNTEAFF. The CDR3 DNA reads TGTGCCAGCAGTCTCGGGACTCGGAACACTGAAGCTTTCTTT.

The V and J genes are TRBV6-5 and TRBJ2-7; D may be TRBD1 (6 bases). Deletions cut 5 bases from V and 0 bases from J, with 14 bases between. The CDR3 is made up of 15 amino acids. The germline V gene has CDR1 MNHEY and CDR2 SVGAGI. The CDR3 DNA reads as TGTGCCAGCAGTCAACAGGGAGCCCGCTCCTACGAGCAGTACTTC. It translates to CASSQQGARSYEQYF.

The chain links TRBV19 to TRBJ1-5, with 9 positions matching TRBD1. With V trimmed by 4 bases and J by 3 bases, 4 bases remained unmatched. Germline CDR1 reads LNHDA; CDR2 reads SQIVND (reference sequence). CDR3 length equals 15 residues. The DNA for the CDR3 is TGTGCCAGTAGTACCTACAGGGGGCACAATCAGCCCCAGCATTTT. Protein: CASSTYRGHNQPQHF.

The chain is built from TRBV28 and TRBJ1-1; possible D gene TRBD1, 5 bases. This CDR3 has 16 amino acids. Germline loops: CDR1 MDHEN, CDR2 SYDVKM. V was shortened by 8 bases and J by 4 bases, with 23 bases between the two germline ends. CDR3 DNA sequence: TGTGCCAGCCAACGGGTCGGGGCGGGGCGTGGCACTGAAGCTTTCTTT. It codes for CASQRVGAGRGTEAFF. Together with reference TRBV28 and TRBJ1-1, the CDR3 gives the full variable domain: DVKVTQSSRYLVKRTGEKVFLECVQDMDHENMFWYRQDPGLGLRLIYFSYDVKMKEKGDIPEGYSVSREKKERFSLILESASTNQTSMYLCASQRVGAGRGTEAFFGQGTRLTVV.

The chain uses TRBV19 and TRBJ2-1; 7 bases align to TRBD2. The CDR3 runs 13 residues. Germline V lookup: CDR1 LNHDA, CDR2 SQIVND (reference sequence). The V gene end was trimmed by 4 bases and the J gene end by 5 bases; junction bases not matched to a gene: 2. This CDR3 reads CASSRTRDNEQFF. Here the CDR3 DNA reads TGTGCCAGTAGTAGGACTAGAGACAATGAGCAGTTCTTC.

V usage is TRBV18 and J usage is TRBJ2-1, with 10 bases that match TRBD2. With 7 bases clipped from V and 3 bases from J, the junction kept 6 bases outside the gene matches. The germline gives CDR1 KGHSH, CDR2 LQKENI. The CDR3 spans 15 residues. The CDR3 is CASFPLAGVYNEQFF. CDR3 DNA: TGTGCCAGCTTCCCCCTAGCGGGAGTCTACAATGAGCAGTTCTTC.

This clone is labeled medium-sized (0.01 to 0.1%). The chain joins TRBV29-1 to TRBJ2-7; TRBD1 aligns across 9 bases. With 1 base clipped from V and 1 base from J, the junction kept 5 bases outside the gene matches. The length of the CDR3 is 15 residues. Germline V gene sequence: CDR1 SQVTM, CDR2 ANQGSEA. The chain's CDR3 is CSVEGSGQGSYEQYF. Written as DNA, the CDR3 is TGCAGCGTTGAAGGTTCCGGACAGGGGTCCTACGAGCAGTACTTC.

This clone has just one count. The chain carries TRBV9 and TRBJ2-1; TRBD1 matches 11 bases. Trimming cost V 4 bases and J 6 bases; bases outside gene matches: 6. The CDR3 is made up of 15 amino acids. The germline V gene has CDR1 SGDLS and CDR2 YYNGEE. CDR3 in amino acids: CASSLTGTGGNEQFF. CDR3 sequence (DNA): TGTGCCAGCAGCTTAACCGGGACAGGGGGCAATGAGCAGTTCTTC.

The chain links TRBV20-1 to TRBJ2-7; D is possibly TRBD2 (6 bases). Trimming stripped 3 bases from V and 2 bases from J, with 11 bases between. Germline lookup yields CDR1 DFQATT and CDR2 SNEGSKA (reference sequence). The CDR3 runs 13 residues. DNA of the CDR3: TGCAGTGCTAGTCCCGGGACTGCCTACGAGCAGTACTTC. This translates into CSASPGTAYEQYF.

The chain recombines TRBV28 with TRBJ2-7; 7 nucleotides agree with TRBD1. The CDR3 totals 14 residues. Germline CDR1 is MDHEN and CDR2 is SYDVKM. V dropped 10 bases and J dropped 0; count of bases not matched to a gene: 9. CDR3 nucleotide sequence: TGTGCCACCTCCCCGACAGGGTCCTCCTACGAGCAGTACTTC. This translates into CATSPTGSSYEQYF.

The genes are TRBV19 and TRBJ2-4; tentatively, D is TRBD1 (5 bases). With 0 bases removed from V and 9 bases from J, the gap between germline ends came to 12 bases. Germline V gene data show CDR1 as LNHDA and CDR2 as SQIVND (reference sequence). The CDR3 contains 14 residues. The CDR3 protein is CASSIDTGPSIQYF. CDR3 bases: TGTGCCAGTAGTATAGACACAGGTCCGAGCATTCAGTACTTC.

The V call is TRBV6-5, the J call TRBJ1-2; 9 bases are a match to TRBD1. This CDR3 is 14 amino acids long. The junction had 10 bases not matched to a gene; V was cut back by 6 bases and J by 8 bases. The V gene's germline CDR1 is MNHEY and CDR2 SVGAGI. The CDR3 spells CASRDRGTGKGYTF. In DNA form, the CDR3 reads TGTGCCAGCAGAGACCGGGGGACAGGGAAAGGCTACACCTTC.

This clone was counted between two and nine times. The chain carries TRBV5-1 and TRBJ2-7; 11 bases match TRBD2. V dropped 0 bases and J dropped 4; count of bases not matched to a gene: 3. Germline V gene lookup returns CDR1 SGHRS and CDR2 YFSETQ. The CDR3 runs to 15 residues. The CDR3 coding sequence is TGCGCCAGCAGCTTGGGGGGGACTAGCGGATACGAGCAGTACTTC. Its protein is CASSLGGTSGYEQYF.

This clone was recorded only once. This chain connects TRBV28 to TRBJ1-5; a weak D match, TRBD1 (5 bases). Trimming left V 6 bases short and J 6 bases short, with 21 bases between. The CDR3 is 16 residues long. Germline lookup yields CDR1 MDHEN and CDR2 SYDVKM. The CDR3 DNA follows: TGTGCCAGCAGACTGACATCCAGTCCCAGGGTTCAGCCCCAGCATTTT. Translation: CASRLTSSPRVQPQHF.

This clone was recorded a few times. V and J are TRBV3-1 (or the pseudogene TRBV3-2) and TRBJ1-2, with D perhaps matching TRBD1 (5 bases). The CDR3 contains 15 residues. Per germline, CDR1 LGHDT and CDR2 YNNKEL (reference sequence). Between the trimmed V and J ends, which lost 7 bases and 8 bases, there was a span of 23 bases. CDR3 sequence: CASTPSPRGGGGYTF. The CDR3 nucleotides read TGTGCCAGCACCCCATCCCCTCGGGGGGGAGGGGGCTACACCTTC.

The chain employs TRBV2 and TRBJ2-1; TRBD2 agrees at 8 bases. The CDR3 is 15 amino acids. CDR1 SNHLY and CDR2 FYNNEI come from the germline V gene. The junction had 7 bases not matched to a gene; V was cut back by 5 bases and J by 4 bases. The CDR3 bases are TGTGCCAGCAGTCTCCCACTAGCGGTTTACAATGAGCAGTTCTTC. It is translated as CASSLPLAVYNEQFF.

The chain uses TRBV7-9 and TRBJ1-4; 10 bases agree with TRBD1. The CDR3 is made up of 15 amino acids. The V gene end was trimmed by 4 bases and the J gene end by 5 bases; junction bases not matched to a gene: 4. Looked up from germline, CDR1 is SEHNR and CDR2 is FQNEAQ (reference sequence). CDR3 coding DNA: TGTGCCAGCAGCTCCCTGGGACAGGGGAATGAAAAACTGTTTTTT. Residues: CASSSLGQGNEKLFF.

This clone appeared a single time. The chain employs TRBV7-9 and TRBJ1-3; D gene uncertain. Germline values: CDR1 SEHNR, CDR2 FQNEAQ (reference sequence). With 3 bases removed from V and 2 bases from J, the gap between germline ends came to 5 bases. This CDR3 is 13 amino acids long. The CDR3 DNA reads TGTGCCAGCAGCTTCGGGGCTGGAAACACCATATATTTT. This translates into CASSFGAGNTIYF.

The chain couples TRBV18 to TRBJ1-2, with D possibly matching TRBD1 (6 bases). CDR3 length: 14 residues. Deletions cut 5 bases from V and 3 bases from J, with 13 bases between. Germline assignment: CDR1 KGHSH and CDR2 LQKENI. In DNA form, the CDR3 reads TGTGCCAGCTCAGAACAGGGTGCCTACTATGGCTACACCTTC. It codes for CASSEQGAYYGYTF.

DNA for the CDR3: TGTGCCAGCAGCTTAATAGCGGGAGGGAACACCGGGGAGCTGTTTTTT. Its protein is CASSLIAGGNTGELFF. V gene TRBV7-9 combines with J gene TRBJ2-2, with 10 bases aligning to TRBD2. With 2 bases clipped from V and 1 base from J, the junction kept 1 base outside the gene matches. CDR1 SEHNR and CDR2 FQNEAQ come from the germline V gene (reference sequence). This CDR3 spans 16 amino acids.

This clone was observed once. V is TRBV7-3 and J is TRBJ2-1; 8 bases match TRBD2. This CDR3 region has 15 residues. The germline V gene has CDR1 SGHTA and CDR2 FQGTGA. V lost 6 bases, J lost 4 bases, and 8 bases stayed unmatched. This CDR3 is CASRITGGGYNEQFF. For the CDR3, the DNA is TGTGCCAGCAGGATAACGGGAGGGGGTTACAATGAGCAGTTCTTC.

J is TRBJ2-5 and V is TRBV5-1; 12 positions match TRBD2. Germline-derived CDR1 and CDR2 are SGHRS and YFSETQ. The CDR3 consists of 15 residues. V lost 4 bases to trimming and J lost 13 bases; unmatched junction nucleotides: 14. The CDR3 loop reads CASSPGTGQLAGGYF. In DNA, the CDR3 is TGCGCCAGCAGCCCCGGGACAGGGCAACTAGCGGGAGGGTACTTC.

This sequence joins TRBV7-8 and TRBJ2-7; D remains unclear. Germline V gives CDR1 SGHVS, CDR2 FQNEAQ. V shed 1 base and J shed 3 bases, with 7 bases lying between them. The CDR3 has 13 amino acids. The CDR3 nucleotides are TGTGCCAGCAGCTTAGGGGCCTACTACGAGCAGTACTTC. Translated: CASSLGAYYEQYF.

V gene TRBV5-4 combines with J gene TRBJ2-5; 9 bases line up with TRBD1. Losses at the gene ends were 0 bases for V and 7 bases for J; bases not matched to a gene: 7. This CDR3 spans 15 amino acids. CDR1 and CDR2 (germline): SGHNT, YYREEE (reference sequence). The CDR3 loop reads CASSLVDRGGATQYF. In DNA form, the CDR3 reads TGTGCCAGCAGCTTGGTGGACAGGGGTGGAGCGACCCAGTACTTC.

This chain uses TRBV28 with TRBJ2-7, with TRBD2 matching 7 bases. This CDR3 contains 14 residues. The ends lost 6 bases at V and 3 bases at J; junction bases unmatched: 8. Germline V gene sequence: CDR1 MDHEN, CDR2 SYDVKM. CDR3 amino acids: CASSLLGGRYEQYF. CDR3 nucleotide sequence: TGTGCCAGCAGCCTCTTGGGAGGGCGCTACGAGCAGTACTTC.